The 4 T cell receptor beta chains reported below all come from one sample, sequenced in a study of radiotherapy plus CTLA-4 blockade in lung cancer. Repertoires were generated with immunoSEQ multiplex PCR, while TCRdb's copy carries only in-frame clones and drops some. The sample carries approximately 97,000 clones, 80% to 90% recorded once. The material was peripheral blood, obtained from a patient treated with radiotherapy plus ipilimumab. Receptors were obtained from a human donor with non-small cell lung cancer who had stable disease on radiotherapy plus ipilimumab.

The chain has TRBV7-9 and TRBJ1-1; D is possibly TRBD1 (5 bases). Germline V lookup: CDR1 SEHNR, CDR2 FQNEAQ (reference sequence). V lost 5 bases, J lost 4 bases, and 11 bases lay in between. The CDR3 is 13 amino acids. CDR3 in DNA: TGTGCCAGCAGCAAAAGCGGGGGCACTGAAGCTTTCTTT. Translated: CASSKSGGTEAFF.

The CDR3 DNA sequence: TGTGCCAGCAACCAGCAGGGGCAGCACTACGAGCAGTACTTC. The encoded protein is CASNQQGQHYEQYF. The rearrangement links TRBV11-2 to TRBJ2-7, with D maybe TRBD1 (6 bases). CDR3 size: 14 residues. CDR1 is SGHAT, CDR2 FQNNGV, per germline. V gave up 7 bases and J gave up 3 bases, with 16 bases separating them.

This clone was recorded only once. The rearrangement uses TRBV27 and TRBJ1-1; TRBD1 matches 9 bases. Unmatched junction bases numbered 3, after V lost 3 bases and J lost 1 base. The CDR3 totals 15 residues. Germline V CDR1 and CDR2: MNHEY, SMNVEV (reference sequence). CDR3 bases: TGTGCCAGCAGTTTGGACAGGGGACCGAACACTGAAGCTTTCTTT. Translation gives CASSLDRGPNTEAFF.

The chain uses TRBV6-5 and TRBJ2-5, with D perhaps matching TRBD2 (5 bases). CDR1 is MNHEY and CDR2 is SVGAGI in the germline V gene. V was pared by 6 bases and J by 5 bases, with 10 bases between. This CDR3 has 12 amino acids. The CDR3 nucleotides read TGTGCCAGCAGGGGGAGCGAGGAGACCCAGTACTTC. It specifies CASRGSEETQYF.